This T cell receptor (beta chain) was identified in a study of cytomegalovirus exposure and HLA in healthy donors. Amplification used 60 Vbeta primers and 13 Jbeta primers. The protocol was immunoSEQ multiplex PCR, while the TCRdb copy is restricted to in-frame clones and leaves out a portion. The sample has approximately 100,000 clones; around 79% are singletons. Study-wide results and limits: Based on reports, TCR beta sequences accurately predicted HLA-A and HLA-B alleles for most subjects. Earlier analysis looked at TCR beta V segments, and most were productive about 87% or about 30% of the time.

V lost 1 base, J lost 7 bases, and 11 bases stayed unmatched. In germline, CDR1 is LGHNA, CDR2 YNFKEQ. The CDR3 loop spans 17 amino acids. As concerns this clone: Its cognate antigen is unknown.

The J gene is TRBJ2-1, the V gene TRBV4-2; TRBD2 matches at 9 bases. The TCR sequence derives from a male donor in good health and CMV-seropositive. Sequencing used PBMCs. CDR3 loop: CASSQVGGLAWGNEQFF. The CDR3 coding sequence is TGTGCCAGCAGCCAAGTGGGGGGACTAGCATGGGGAAATGAGCAGTTCTTC.